The clone carrying this T cell receptor (beta chain) has more than one count but fewer than ten. The target antigen is unknown. Profiled with immunoSEQ multiplex PCR; TCRdb holds only in-frame clones, not every one. The data hold roughly 100,000 clones, with around 81% observed a single time. Trimming cost V 2 bases and J 6 bases, with 14 bases left between them. Germline V gene sequence: CDR1 GTSNPN, CDR2 SVGIG (reference sequence). This CDR3 spans 14 amino acids. The sample originates from a study of glioma-infiltrating T cells after dendritic cell vaccination. Study results and limitations: No direct clonality-survival link was found; a diverse polyclonal response may matter.

The chain links TRBV30 to TRBJ2-1; perhaps TRBD2 as D (5 bases). The sample consisted of blood, taken before dendritic cell vaccination. This receptor was obtained from a human donor with glioblastoma. CDR3 DNA sequence: TGTGCCTGGAGTAGCGGATATGGTCTCAATGAGCAGTTCTTC. This codes for CAWSSGYGLNEQFF.